The rows below give T cell receptor beta chains drawn from one sample of a study of T-cell reconstitution after alpha-beta-depleted transplantation in children. TCRdb ran MiXCR on the PCR reads and lists one entry per CDR3 protein. Of approximately 230,000 distinct CDR3 sequences in the sample, 20% to 30% were seen once. Sequencing was performed on PBMCs, mostly from graft donor cells, taken 360 days after TCRalphabeta/CD19-depleted stem cell transplant. These receptors all come from a female patient aged 2-9 years who had a stem cell transplant for congenital amegakaryocytic thrombocytopenia, so the T cells may come from the graft donor. CDR3s leave out the opening cysteine and the closing phenylalanine or tryptophan. Not all rows give a size; the values are once, few, many and, for expanded clones, a class.

clone_size: few
v_call: TRBV20-1
cdr3_aa: SAKGNLRSSEQY

clone_size: few
v_call: TRBV20-1
cdr3_aa: SARVVDTQY

clone_size: few
v_call: TRBV5-1
cdr3_aa: ASSQGRLAGEEQY

clone_size: few
v_call: TRBV12-3/TRBV12-4
cdr3_aa: ASSYSGSHNEQF

clone_size: few
v_call: TRBV29-1
cdr3_aa: SVEKGTGDEQY

clone_size: .
v_call: TRBV5-1
cdr3_aa: ASSLDRSNTIY

clone_size: .
v_call: TRBV3-1
cdr3_aa: ASSRQGASGEQY

clone_size: few
v_call: TRBV12-3/TRBV12-4
cdr3_aa: ASRPDTAGTGGSNEQF

clone_size: .
v_call: TRBV7-9
cdr3_aa: ASSFLTEAF

clone_size: many
v_call: TRBV27
cdr3_aa: ASRTAGGYNEQF

clone_size: few
v_call: TRBV11-2
cdr3_aa: ASSPQGLHRDGYT

clone_size: few
v_call: TRBV20-1
cdr3_aa: SARDRGPDTQY

clone_size: few
v_call: TRBV20-1
cdr3_aa: SAGGYYRAF

clone_size: .
v_call: TRBV15
cdr3_aa: ATIGLGYNEQF

clone_size: few
v_call: TRBV10-2
cdr3_aa: ASSLTGNNAGELF

clone_size: few
v_call: TRBV5-1
cdr3_aa: ASSFNLGETQY

clone_size: .
v_call: TRBV5-1
cdr3_aa: ASSFSGPTYEQY

clone_size: .
v_call: TRBV5-6
cdr3_aa: ASRWRGMNTGELF

clone_size: few
v_call: TRBV5-5
cdr3_aa: ASSLEESSYNEQF

clone_size: few
v_call: TRBV27
cdr3_aa: ASSLIGDTGELF

clone_size: .
v_call: TRBV4-3
cdr3_aa: ASSQTTGIYEQY

clone_size: .
v_call: TRBV28
cdr3_aa: ASMGPGTGISAF

clone_size: few
v_call: TRBV4-1
cdr3_aa: ASSPWGLQY

clone_size: .
v_call: TRBV10-3
cdr3_aa: AISAQGSGGYT

clone_size: .
v_call: TRBV18
cdr3_aa: ASSPLREGLSEQY

clone_size: .
v_call: TRBV7-2
cdr3_aa: ASSPRGAGVKETQY

clone_size: .
v_call: TRBV4-2
cdr3_aa: ASSQDGEPQH

clone_size: .
v_call: TRBV20-1
cdr3_aa: SGTGGPTNTGELF

clone_size: .
v_call: TRBV20-1
cdr3_aa: SARERGYNEQF

clone_size: few
v_call: TRBV18
cdr3_aa: ASSQDRGRAF

clone_size: few
v_call: TRBV29-1
cdr3_aa: SVEDRGRGEY

clone_size: .
v_call: TRBV12-3/TRBV12-4
cdr3_aa: ASSRTSGGRMASTDTQY

clone_size: many
v_call: TRBV12-3/TRBV12-4
cdr3_aa: ASSPRTSGRTDTQY

clone_size: few
v_call: TRBV12-3/TRBV12-4
cdr3_aa: ASREEQHKPQH

clone_size: few
v_call: TRBV25-1
cdr3_aa: ASSESDRGSYNEQF

clone_size: few
v_call: TRBV30
cdr3_aa: AWSRTNGGANFYEQY

clone_size: .
v_call: TRBV11-2
cdr3_aa: ASSLLVRFAEYNSPLH

clone_size: .
v_call: TRBV6-2/TRBV6-3
cdr3_aa: ASSYPDNQETQY